Each of the 6 T cell receptor beta chains below was sequenced from the same sample in a study of human T cells and chemical hapten exposure. Using its own MiXCR run on the RACE reads, TCRdb lists one record per CDR3 protein. The sample lists about 140,000 distinct CDR3 sequences, approximately 12% seen once, with about 1.4% in the top ten. Stated time point: patch test 2, 6 weeks after DPC sensitization. Treatment specified: therapeutic diphenylcyclopropenone sensitization with weekly scalp DPC. The specimen comprised whole blood, sampled in connection with sensitization to the hapten diphenylcyclopropenone (DPC). The receptors come from a woman aged 45-60 years with alopecia areata. Some clones in this sample may be carry-over from other donors' samples.

In its sample, this clonotype was seen many times. The chain is built from TRBV30 and TRBJ2-7; 9 bases match TRBD1. There are 14 residues in the CDR3. J lost 3 bases, V lost 5 bases, and 8 bases had no gene match. Per germline, CDR1 GTSNPN and CDR2 SVGIG (reference sequence). Here the CDR3 reads CAWGPGQGNYEQYF. CDR3 in DNA: TGTGCCTGGGGCCCGGGACAGGGAAACTACGAGCAGTACTTC.

The chain carries TRBV30 and TRBJ2-7; 9 positions match TRBD2. There are 12 residues in the CDR3. With 7 bases clipped from V and 3 bases from J, the junction kept 4 bases outside the gene matches. CDR1 and CDR2 (germline): GTSNPN, SVGIG (reference sequence). This CDR3 is CALLAGVYEQYF. Written as DNA, the CDR3 is TGTGCCTTACTAGCGGGCGTCTACGAGCAGTACTTC.

The CDR3 DNA is TGTGCCAGTAGTTTCACAGGGGGAACCTATCAAGAGACCCAGTACTTC. This encodes CASSFTGGTYQETQYF. The chain recombines TRBV19 with TRBJ2-5; 8 bases line up with TRBD1. Germline V lookup: CDR1 LNHDA, CDR2 SQIVND (reference sequence). This CDR3 is 16 amino acids long. Germline trimming cut 5 bases from V and 2 bases from J; bases unmatched to any gene: 10.

Ten or more counts support this clonotype. The rearrangement links TRBV2 to TRBJ2-5; the D is unclear. V was shortened by 2 bases and J by 1 base, with 11 bases between the two germline ends. There are 15 residues in the CDR3. Germline V lookup: CDR1 SNHLY, CDR2 FYNNEI. The CDR3 protein is CASSEQTLSQETQYF. CDR3 coding DNA: TGTGCCAGCAGTGAACAAACACTAAGCCAAGAGACCCAGTACTTC.

In the case of this clonotype: It may be a read error: a sequence one base away is much more abundant. The V and J genes are TRBV11-2 and TRBJ2-1, with TRBD2 matching 8 bases. Looked up from germline, CDR1 is SGHAT and CDR2 is FQNNGV. The CDR3 is made up of 15 amino acids. Here the CDR3 reads CASSPASGRSNEQLF. CDR3 nucleotide sequence: TGTGCCAGCAGCCCTGCCAGCGGGAGAAGCAATGAGCAGTTATTC. The full variable domain, with the rest looked up from reference TRBV11-2 and TRBJ2-1, is EAGVAQSPRYKIIEKRQSVAFWCNPISGHATLYWYQQILGQGPKLLIQFQNNGVVDDSQLPKDRFSAERLKGVDSTLKIQPAKLEDSAVYLCASSPASGRSNEQLFGPGTRLTVL.

The chain carries TRBV5-8 and TRBJ2-5; D may be TRBD1 (6 bases). The V and J ends lost 1 base and 5 bases respectively, with 12 bases between them. The V gene's germline CDR1 is SGHTS and CDR2 YDEGEE. The length of the CDR3 is 14 residues. Here the CDR3 reads CASSLQGIPETQYF. The CDR3 DNA reads TGTGCCAGCAGCTTGCAGGGGATCCCGGAGACCCAGTACTTC.